This T cell receptor (beta chain) is from a study of blood T cell repertoires in COVID-19. In the study overall: Samples came from the United States, Italy and Spain, spanning acute and convalescent COVID-19. PBMCs, B-cell-depleted T cells, or T cells provided the cDNA or gDNA that made up the material.

Deletions cut 1 base from V and 8 bases from J, with 14 bases between. Germline V gene lookup returns CDR1 LGHDT and CDR2 YNNKEL (reference sequence). The CDR3 consists of 14 residues. In the study's own analysis: Quantification of nucleated cells was approximated via reference gene primer amplification. Repertoires were generated with immunoSEQ multiplex PCR, while TCRdb's copy carries only in-frame clones and drops some. Clonal size and the V and J genes are those of that table, whereas D and trimming came from the DNA. The table records hundreds of thousands of clones, 86% of them present only once.

This TCR was sampled from a woman between 25 and 40 years old with active or convalescent COVID-19. V usage is TRBV3-1 (or the pseudogene TRBV3-2) and J usage is TRBJ1-2; possibly TRBD1 for D (5 bases). The material sequenced was peripheral blood. The CDR3 protein is CASSQGRVGHGYTF. CDR3 nucleotides: TGTGCCAGCAGCCAAGGGAGGGTGGGGCACGGCTACACCTTC.